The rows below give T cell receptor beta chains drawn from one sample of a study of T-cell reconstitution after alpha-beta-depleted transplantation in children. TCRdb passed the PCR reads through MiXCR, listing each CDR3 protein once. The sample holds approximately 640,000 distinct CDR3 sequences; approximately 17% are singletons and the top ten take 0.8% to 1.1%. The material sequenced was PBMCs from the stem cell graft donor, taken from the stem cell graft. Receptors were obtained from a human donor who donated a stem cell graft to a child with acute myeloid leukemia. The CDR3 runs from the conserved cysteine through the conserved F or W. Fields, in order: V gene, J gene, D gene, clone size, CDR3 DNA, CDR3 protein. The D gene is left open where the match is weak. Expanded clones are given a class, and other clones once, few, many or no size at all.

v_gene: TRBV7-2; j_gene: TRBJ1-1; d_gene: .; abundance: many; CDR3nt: TGTGCCAGCAGCCGGCTAGGGTGGCGAACGAACACTGAAGCTTTCTTT; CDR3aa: CASSRLGWRTNTEAFF
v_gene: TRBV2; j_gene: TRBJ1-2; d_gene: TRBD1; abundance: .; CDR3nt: TGTGCCAGCCCCGGGACAGGGGGGTATGGCTACACCTTC; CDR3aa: CASPGTGGYGYTF
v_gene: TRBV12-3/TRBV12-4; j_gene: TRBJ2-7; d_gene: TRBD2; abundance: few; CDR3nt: TGTGCCAGCAGTCGGACTAGCGGGGGGGCCTACGAGCAGTACTTC; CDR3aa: CASSRTSGGAYEQYF
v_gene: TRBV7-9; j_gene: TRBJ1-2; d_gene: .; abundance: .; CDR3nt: TGTGCCAGCAGCTTAGCGCTCGAGAGGGACTATGGCTACACCTTC; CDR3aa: CASSLALERDYGYTF
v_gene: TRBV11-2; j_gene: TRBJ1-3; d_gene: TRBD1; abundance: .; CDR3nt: TGTGCCAGCAGCGGCCAGTCCGGGACAGGGATTTTGGGAAACACCATATATTTT; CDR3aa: CASSGQSGTGILGNTIYF
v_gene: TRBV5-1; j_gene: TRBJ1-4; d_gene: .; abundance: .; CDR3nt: TGCGCCAGCAGCTTCCAGGGTTCCGCTGAAAAACTGTTTTTT; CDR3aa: CASSFQGSAEKLFF
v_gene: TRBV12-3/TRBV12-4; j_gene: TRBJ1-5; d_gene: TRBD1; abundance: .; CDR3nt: TGTGCCAGCAGTTGGTCCCTCAGGGGGGGGAATCAGCCCCAGCATTTT; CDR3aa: CASSWSLRGGNQPQHF
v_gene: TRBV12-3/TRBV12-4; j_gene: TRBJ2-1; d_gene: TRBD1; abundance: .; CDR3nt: TGTGCCAGCAGCAGTACCGGGACAGGGTCCTACAATGAGCAGTTCTTC; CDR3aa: CASSSTGTGSYNEQFF
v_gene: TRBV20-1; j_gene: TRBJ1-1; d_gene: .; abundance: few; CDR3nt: TGCAGTGCTCTCCCCGGGATGAGAGGGGGCACTGAAGCTTTCTTT; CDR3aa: CSALPGMRGGTEAFF
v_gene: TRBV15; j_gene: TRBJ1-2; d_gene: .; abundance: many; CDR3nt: TGTGCCACCAGCAGAGATGGGTCCTATGGCTACACCTTC; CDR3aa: CATSRDGSYGYTF
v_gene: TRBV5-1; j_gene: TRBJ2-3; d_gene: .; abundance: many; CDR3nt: TGCGCCAGCAGTAGTGTACACGGCGAAGATACGCAGTATTTT; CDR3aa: CASSSVHGEDTQYF
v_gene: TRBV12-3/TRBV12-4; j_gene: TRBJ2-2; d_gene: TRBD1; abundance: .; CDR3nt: TGTGCCAGCGACAGGGCAACAACGAACACCGGGGAGCTGTTTTTT; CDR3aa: CASDRATTNTGELFF
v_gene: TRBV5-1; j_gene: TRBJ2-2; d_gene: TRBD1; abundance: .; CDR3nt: TGCGCCAGCAGCTCTCCGACAGGGACCACCGGGGAGCTGTTTTTT; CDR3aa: CASSSPTGTTGELFF
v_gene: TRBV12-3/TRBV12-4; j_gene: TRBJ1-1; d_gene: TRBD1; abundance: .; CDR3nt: TGTGCCAGCACTTTAGGGGGTGACAGGGTGAACACTGAAGCTTTCTTT; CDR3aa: CASTLGGDRVNTEAFF
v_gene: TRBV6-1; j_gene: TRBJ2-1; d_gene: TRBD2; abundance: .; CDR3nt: TGTGCCAGCAGTAAGACTAGCGGGGGGGCCAACTACAATGAGCAGTTCTTC; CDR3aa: CASSKTSGGANYNEQFF
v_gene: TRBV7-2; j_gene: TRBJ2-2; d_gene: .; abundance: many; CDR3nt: TGTGCCAGCAGTTTTACCACAAAAGGGGAGCTGTTTTTT; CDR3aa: CASSFTTKGELFF
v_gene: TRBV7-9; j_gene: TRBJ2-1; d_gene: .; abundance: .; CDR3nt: TGTGCCAGCAGCCTTCCATTTGACTCCTACAATGAGCAGTTCTTC; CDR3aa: CASSLPFDSYNEQFF
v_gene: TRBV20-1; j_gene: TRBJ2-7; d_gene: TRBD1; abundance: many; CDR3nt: TGCAGTGCTAGAGGGGACAGGGGGCTCGAGCAGTACTTC; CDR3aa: CSARGDRGLEQYF
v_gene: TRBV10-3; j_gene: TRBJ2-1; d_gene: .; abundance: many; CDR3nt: TGTGCCAGTAAAGGGTTCCCCACTGGGTACAATGAGCAGTTCTTC; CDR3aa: CASKGFPTGYNEQFF
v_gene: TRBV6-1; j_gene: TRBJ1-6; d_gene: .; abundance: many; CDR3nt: TGTGCCAGCCGCCAGGGGCCGAGATCACCCCTCCACTTT; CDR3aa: CASRQGPRSPLHF
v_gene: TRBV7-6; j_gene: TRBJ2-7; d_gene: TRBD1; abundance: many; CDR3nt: TGTGCCAGCAGCTTGGGGACAGGTTTCCACGAGCAGTACTTC; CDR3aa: CASSLGTGFHEQYF
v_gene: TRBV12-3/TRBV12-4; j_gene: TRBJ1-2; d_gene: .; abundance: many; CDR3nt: TGTGCCAGCGGATGGGGAAGGAATGGCTACACCTTC; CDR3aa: CASGWGRNGYTF
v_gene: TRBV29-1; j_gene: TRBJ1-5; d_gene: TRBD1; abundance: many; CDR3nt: TGCAGCGTTCAACAGGGGAGCGGTCAGCCCCAGCATTTT; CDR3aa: CSVQQGSGQPQHF
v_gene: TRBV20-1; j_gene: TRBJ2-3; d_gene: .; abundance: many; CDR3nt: TGCAGTGCTAGAAGGGATACGCAGTATTTT; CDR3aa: CSARRDTQYF
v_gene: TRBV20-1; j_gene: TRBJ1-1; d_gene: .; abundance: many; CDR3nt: TGCAGCAAAAGGGGGTTGGGAAACACTGAAGCTTTCTTT; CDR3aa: CSKRGLGNTEAFF
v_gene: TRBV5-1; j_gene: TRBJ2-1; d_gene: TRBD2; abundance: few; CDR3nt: TGCGCCAGCAGCTCTCGGACTAGCGGGTTCGGGTCCTACAATGAGCAGTTCTTC; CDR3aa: CASSSRTSGFGSYNEQFF
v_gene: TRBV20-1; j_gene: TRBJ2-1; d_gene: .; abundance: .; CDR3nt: TGCAGTGCTAGAGCGCCTCTATACAATGAGCAGTTCTTC; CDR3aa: CSARAPLYNEQFF
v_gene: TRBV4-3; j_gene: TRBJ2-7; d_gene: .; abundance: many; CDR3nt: TGCGCCAGCAGCCCGTCGGGACGCCTCTCGGGTTACGAGCAGTACTTC; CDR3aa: CASSPSGRLSGYEQYF
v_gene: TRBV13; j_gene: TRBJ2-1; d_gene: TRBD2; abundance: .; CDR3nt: TGTGCCAGCAGAGGTTCCGGGACTACAATATCTCCATCGCAGTTCTTC; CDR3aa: CASRGSGTTISPSQFF
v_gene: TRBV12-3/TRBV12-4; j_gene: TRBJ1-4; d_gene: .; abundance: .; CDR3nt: TGTGCCAGCAGCGGTATTGAGAAAAAACTGTTTTTT; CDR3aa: CASSGIEKKLFF
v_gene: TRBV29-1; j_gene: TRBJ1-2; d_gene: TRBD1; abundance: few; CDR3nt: TGCAGCGTTGAAGAAGGACAGGGGGCGAACTATGGCTACACCTTC; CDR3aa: CSVEEGQGANYGYTF
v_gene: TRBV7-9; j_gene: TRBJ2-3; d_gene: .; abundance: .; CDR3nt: TGTGCCAGCAGCTTAGGGGGTTTCGGCGCAGATACGCAGTATTTT; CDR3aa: CASSLGGFGADTQYF
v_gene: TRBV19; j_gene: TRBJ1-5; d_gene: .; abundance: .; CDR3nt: TGTGCCAGTAGTGCCCCCCCGAGGTATAGCAATCAGCCCCAGCATTTT; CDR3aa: CASSAPPRYSNQPQHF
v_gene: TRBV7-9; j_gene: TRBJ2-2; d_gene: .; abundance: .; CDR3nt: TGTGCCAGCAGCCCATGGGTGGCCGGGGAGCTGTTTTTT; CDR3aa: CASSPWVAGELFF
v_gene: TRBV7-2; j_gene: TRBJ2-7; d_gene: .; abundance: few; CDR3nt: TGTGCCAGCAGCTTAGTGGGCTCCGAGGTTAAGGAGCAGTACTTC; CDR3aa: CASSLVGSEVKEQYF
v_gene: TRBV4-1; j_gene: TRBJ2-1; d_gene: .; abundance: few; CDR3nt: TGCGCCAGCAGCCCTTTAAGGGGGTTCAACAATGAGCAGTTCTTC; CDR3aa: CASSPLRGFNNEQFF
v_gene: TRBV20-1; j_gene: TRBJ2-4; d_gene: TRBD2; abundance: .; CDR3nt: TGCAGTGCGCCCCGGGGACTAGCGTCGCAGTACTTC; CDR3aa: CSAPRGLASQYF
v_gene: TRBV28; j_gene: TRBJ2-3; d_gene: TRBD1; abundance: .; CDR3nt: TGTGCCAGCACTTTACCGACCGGACAGGGATATACAGATACGCAGTATTTT; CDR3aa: CASTLPTGQGYTDTQYF
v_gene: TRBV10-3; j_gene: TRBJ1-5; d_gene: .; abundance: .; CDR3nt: TGTGCCATCAGTGAGTCAGAGGGAGGCAATCAGCCCCAGCATTTT; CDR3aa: CAISESEGGNQPQHF
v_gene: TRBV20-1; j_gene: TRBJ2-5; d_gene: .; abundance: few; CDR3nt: TGCAGTGCTAGGGACACTCGCGTGGTTGAGACCCAGTACTTC; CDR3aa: CSARDTRVVETQYF
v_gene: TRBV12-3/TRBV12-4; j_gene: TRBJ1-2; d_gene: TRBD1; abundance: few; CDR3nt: TGTGCCAGCAGTTCCTACCGGGACAGGGGGCTTAACTATGGCTACACCTTC; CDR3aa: CASSSYRDRGLNYGYTF
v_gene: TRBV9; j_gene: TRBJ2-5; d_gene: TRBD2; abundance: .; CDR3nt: TGTGCCAGCAGCGTAGCTACGGGAGCGGGGGCACTAAAAGAGACCCAGTACTTC; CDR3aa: CASSVATGAGALKETQYF
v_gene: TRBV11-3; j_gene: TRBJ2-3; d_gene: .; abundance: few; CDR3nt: TGTGCCAGCAGCTCCTGGGGCATCACAGATACGCAGTATTTT; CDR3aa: CASSSWGITDTQYF
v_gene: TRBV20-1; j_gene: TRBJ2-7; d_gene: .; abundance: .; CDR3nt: TGCAGTGCTAGAGATCCGACCTACGAGCAGTACTTC; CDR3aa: CSARDPTYEQYF
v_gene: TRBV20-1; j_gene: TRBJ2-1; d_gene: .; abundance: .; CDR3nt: TGCAGTGCCTACGGACGGGGGTGGTCCTACAATGAGCAGTTCTTC; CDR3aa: CSAYGRGWSYNEQFF
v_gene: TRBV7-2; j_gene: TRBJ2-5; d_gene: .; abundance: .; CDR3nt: TGTGCCAGCAGCTTACCACTAAATGGGGGAAGCGGGGAGACCCAGTACTTC; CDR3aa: CASSLPLNGGSGETQYF
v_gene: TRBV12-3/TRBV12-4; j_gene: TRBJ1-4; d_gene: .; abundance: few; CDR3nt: TGTGCCAGCAGACTTTCGGAGGTCGAAAAACTGTTTTTT; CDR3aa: CASRLSEVEKLFF
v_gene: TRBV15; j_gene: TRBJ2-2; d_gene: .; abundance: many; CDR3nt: TGTGCCACCAGCAGAGATTGGTCTGGGGAGCTGTTTTTT; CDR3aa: CATSRDWSGELFF
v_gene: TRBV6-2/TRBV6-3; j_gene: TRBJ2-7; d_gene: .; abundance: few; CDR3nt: TGTGCCAGCAGTTACGAAAACTACGAGCAGTACTTC; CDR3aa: CASSYENYEQYF
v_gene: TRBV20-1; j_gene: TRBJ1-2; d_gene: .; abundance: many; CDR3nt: TGCAGTGCTAGAGCTCCGTATTATGGCTACACCTTC; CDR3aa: CSARAPYYGYTF
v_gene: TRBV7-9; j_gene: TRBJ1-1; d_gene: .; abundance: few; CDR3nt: TGTGCCAGCAGCTTAATGCAGGGGAACACTGAAGCTTTCTTT; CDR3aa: CASSLMQGNTEAFF
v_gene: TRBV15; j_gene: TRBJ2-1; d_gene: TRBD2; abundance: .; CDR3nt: TGTGCCACCAGCGGCCTTACTAGCGGGGGGGCCAATGAGCAGTTCTTC; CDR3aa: CATSGLTSGGANEQFF
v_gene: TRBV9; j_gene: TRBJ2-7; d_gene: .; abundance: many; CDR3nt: TGTGCCAGCAGCGTAGGGTCGGCTTCCTACGAGCAGTACTTC; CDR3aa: CASSVGSASYEQYF
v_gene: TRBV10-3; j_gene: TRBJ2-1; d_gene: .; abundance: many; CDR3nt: TGTGCCATCAGTGAGGGGGACCCCTACAATGAGCAGTTCTTC; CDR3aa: CAISEGDPYNEQFF